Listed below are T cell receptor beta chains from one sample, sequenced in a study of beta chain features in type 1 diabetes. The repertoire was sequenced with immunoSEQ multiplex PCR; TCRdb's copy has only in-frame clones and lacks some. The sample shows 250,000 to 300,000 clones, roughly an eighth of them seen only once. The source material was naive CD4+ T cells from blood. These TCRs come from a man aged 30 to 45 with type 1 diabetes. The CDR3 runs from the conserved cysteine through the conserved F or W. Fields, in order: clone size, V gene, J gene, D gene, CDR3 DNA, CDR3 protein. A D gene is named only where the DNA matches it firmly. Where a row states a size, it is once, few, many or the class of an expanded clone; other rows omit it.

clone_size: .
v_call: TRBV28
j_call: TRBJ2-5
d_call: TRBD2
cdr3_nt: TGTGCCAGCAGTTCGCCAGGTAGCGGGAGGGCCGAGACCCAGTACTTC
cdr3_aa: CASSSPGSGRAETQYF

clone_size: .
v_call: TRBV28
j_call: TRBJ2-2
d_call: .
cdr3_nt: TGTGCCAGCAGTTCCCCCGGACTCCTCCTGTTTTTT
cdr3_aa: CASSSPGLLLFF

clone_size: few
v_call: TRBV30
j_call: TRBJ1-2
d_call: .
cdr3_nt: TGTGCCTGGAGTGTACTCCCTTCTACTAACTATGGCTACACCTTC
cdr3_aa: CAWSVLPSTNYGYTF

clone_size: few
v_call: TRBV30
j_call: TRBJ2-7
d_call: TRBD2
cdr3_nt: TGTGCCTGGAACGGACTAGCGGGATCTCAGCAGTACTTC
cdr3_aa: CAWNGLAGSQQYF

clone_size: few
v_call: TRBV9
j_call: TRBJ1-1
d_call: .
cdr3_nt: TGTGCCAGCAGCGTGGGGCAGGCGAACACTGAAGCTTTCTTT
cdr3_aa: CASSVGQANTEAFF

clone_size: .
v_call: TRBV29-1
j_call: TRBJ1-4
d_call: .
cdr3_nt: TGCAGCGTTGGGTCGCGGGGTGAAAAACTGTTTTTT
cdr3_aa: CSVGSRGEKLFF

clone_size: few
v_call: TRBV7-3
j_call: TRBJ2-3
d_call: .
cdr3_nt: TGTGCCAGCAGCACGGGGGATACGCAGTATTTT
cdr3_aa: CASSTGDTQYF

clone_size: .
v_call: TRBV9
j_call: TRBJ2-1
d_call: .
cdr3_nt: TGTGCCAGCAGCGTAGGGCAGGCCAATGAGCAGTTCTTC
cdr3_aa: CASSVGQANEQFF

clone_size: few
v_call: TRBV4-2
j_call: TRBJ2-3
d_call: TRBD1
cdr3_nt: TGTGCCAGCAGCCAAGGACAGGGGGCCGTCACAGATACGCAGTATTTT
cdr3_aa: CASSQGQGAVTDTQYF

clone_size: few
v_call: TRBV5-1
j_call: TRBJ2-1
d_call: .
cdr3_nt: TGCGCCAGCAGCTTCGGGGGAGCCTACAATGAGCAGTTCTTC
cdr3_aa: CASSFGGAYNEQFF

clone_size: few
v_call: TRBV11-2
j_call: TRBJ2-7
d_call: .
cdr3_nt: TGTGCCAGCAGCTTCATCAGGGGAACCTACGAGCAGTACTTC
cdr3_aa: CASSFIRGTYEQYF

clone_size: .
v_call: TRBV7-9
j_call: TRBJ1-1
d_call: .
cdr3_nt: TGTGCCAGCAGCTTAACGAAGGGGGTAGATGAAGCTTTCTTT
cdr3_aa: CASSLTKGVDEAFF

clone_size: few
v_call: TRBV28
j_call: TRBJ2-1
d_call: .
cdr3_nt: TGTGCCAGCACCCAGGGTGGGACCTACAATGAGCAGTTCTTC
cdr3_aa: CASTQGGTYNEQFF

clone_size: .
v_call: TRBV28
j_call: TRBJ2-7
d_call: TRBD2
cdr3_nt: TGTGCCGTCAAAGGGAGCGGGGCCTACGAGCAGTACTTC
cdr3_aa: CAVKGSGAYEQYF

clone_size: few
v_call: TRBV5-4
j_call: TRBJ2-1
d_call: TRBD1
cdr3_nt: TGTGCCAGCAGAATTGGGGGACAGGGGGCCCATGAGCAGTTCTTC
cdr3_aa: CASRIGGQGAHEQFF

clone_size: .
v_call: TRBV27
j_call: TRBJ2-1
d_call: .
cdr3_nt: TGTGCCAGCAGTTTAAACAGGGTAGTTAATGAGCAGTTCTTC
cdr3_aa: CASSLNRVVNEQFF

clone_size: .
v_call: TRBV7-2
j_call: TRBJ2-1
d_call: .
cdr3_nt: TGTGCCAGCAGCTACCTCTCTAGGGGGAGGGGCAATGAGCAGTTCTTC
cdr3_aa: CASSYLSRGRGNEQFF

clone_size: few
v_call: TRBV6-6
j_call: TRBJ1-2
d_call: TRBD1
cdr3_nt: TGTGCCAGCAGTGTCCCGGACAGGGGGCAGGGTGGCTACACCTTC
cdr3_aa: CASSVPDRGQGGYTF

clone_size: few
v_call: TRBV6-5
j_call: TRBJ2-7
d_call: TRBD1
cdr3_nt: TGTGCCAGCAGACCCGGACAGGGGGGCGAGCAGTACTTC
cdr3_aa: CASRPGQGGEQYF

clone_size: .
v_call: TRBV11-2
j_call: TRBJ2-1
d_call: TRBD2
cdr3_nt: TGTGCCAGCAGTTCTACTAGCGGGAGACTTTACAATGAGCAGTTCTTC
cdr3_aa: CASSSTSGRLYNEQFF

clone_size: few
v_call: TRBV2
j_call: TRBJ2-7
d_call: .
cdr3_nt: TGTGCCAGCGAGATTCGACAGGCGCAGCAGTACTTC
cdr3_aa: CASEIRQAQQYF

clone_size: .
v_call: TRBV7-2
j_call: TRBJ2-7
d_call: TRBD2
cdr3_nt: TGTGCCAGCAGGCAGGGACTAGTCCCCTACGAGCAGTACTTC
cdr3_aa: CASRQGLVPYEQYF

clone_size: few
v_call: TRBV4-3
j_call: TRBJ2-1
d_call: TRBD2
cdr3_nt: TGCGCCAGCAGAAGCGGGACCCTGGGAAATGAGCAGTTCTTC
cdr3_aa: CASRSGTLGNEQFF

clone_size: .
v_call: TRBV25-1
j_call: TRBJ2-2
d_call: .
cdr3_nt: TGTGCCAGCAAGGGGGACACCAGGAACACCGGGGAGCTGTTTTTT
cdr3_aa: CASKGDTRNTGELFF

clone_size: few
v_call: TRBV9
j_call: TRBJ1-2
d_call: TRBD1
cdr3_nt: TGTGCCAGCAGTGGGGGACAGTTCCCCTATGGCTACACCTTC
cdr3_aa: CASSGGQFPYGYTF